The 32 T cell receptor beta chains below come from one sample, sequenced in a study of blood T cell repertoires in COVID-19. Data came from immunoSEQ multiplex PCR; TCRdb stores just in-frame clones and leaves some out. This sample has 250,000 to 350,000 clones, with around 89% found just once. The sequenced sample consisted of PBMCs or T cells enriched from blood (not recorded which). The source of these receptors is a woman aged 60-70 years in a cohort exposed to, infected with or recovered from COVID-19 (not recorded which).

The V gene is TRBV21-1, the J gene TRBJ2-3; the table's D call TRBD2 went unverified against the DNA. TRBV21-1 is annotated as a pseudogene. CDR3 length: 14 amino acids. The CDR3 loop reads CASSGAEFTDTQYF. In nucleotides, the CDR3 is TGTGCCAGCAGCGGAGCGGAGTTCACAGATACGCAGTATTTT.

This chain links TRBV9 with TRBJ2-7; 11 bases map to TRBD2. Germline CDR1 is SGDLS and CDR2 is YYNGEE. This CDR3 is built from 15 residues. Losses at the gene ends were 3 bases for V and 1 base for J; bases not matched to a gene: 3. The CDR3 sequence is CASSDTSGRSYEQYF. CDR3 nucleotides: TGTGCCAGCAGCGATACTAGCGGGAGATCCTACGAGCAGTACTTC.

CDR3 coding DNA: TGTGCCAGCAGCGGAGACAGGGCCACTGAAGCTTTCTTT. It translates to CASSGDRATEAFF. The chain joins TRBV11-2 to TRBJ1-1, with 7 nucleotides matching TRBD1. The J segment lost 4 bases and the V segment lost 5 bases, leaving 4 bases of the junction unmatched. CDR1 and CDR2 (germline): SGHAT, FQNNGV. CDR3 length: 13 amino acids.

The chain carries TRBV7-9 and TRBJ2-5, with 11 bases matching TRBD2. The V gene's germline CDR1 is SEHNR and CDR2 FQNEAQ (reference sequence). The CDR3 consists of 15 residues. Trimming took 6 bases from V and 4 from J; bases not matched to a gene: 7. The CDR3 spells CASRDSGRVGETQYF. CDR3 nucleotides: TGTGCCAGCAGGGATAGCGGGAGGGTTGGAGAGACCCAGTACTTC.

The chain joins TRBV28 to TRBJ2-5; 7 positions match TRBD1. The CDR3 has 17 residues. Looked up from germline, CDR1 is MDHEN and CDR2 is SYDVKM. J gave up 5 bases and V 5 bases, and 17 bases lay outside the gene matches. CDR3 protein: CASSADRQVGSGETQYF. The CDR3 DNA follows: TGTGCCAGCAGTGCGGACAGGCAGGTGGGATCCGGCGAGACCCAGTACTTC.

With respect to this clone: In the same sample, other DNA sequences code for this CDR3. This sequence joins TRBV6-4 and TRBJ1-6, with 9 bases lining up with TRBD1. Per germline, CDR1 MRHNA and CDR2 SNTAGT. There are 14 residues in the CDR3. V lost 4 bases, J lost 7 bases, and 2 bases stayed unmatched. The CDR3 coding sequence is TGTGCCAGCAGTGCCGGGACAGGGAATTCACCCCTCCACTTT. The encoded protein is CASSAGTGNSPLHF.

The CDR3 sequence: CASSHNAGNTEAFF. Here the CDR3 DNA reads TGTGCCAGCAGCCATAATGCAGGGAACACTGAAGCTTTCTTT. V is TRBV7-6 and J is TRBJ1-1; D unclear. Germline assignment: CDR1 SGHVS and CDR2 FNYEAQ. The V end lost 5 bases, the J end lost 1 base, and 11 bases lay between the germline ends. The CDR3 is 14 residues long.

The gene calls are TRBV12-3 or TRBV12-4 and TRBJ1-4, with D unresolved. Deletions cut 3 bases from V and 7 bases from J, with 6 bases between. This CDR3 spans 12 amino acids. The CDR3 region is CASSLRREKLFF. In nucleotides, the CDR3 is TGTGCCAGCAGTTTGAGGCGTGAAAAACTGTTTTTT.

V usage is TRBV18 and J usage is TRBJ2-3, with 9 bases matching TRBD1. CDR1 and CDR2 from the germline V gene are KGHSH and LQKENI. V lost 4 bases and J lost 0; bases outside the gene matches: 2. CDR3 size: 15 residues. CDR3 region: CASSRTGASTDTQYF. The CDR3 DNA is TGTGCCAGCTCACGGACAGGGGCTAGCACAGATACGCAGTATTTT.

V usage is TRBV6-5 and J usage is TRBJ2-3, with TRBD2 matching over 10 bases. The CDR3 contains 16 residues. The germline V gene encodes CDR1 MNHEY and CDR2 SVGAGI. After removal of 2 bases from V and 5 bases from J, the junction contained 7 bases not matched to a gene. CDR3 DNA sequence: TGTGCCAGCAGTTACCTCCTAGCGGGAGAAGGAGATACGCAGTATTTT. Its protein product is CASSYLLAGEGDTQYF.

The rearrangement joins TRBV28 to TRBJ2-7, with D maybe TRBD1 (6 bases). The CDR3 loop spans 12 amino acids. The V gene's germline CDR1 is MDHEN and CDR2 SYDVKM. The CDR3 coding sequence is TGTTCCGTGGGTGGGGGCCTGAGGGAGCAGTACTTC. It specifies CSVGGGLREQYF. The entire variable domain, with the rest obtained from reference TRBV28 and TRBJ2-7, is as follows: DVKVTQSSRYLVKRTGEKVFLECVQDMDHENMFWYRQDPGLGLRLIYFSYDVKMKEKGDIPEGYSVSREKKERFSLILESASTNQTSMYLCSVGGGLREQYFGPGTRLTVT.

The chain has TRBV30 and TRBJ2-7, with 10 positions matching TRBD1. The V gene end was trimmed by 6 bases and the J gene end by 7 bases; junction bases not matched to a gene: 9. The CDR3 spans 13 residues. Germline V gene sequence: CDR1 GTSNPN, CDR2 SVGIG (reference sequence). The CDR3: CACSRQGAGEQYF. The CDR3 DNA sequence: TGTGCCTGTTCGCGACAGGGGGCGGGGGAGCAGTACTTC. Full variable domain (remainder filled in from reference TRBV30 and TRBJ2-7): SQTIHQWPATLVQPVGSPLSLECTVEGTSNPNLYWYRQAAGRGLQLLFYSVGIGQISSEVPQNLSASRPQDRQFILSSKKLLLSDSGFYLCACSRQGAGEQYFGPGTRLTVT.

The chain combines TRBV11-3 with TRBJ2-2; D not certain. This CDR3 spans 12 amino acids. Germline CDR1 and CDR2: SGHNT and YENEEA. V was cut by 3 bases and J by 5 bases, with 4 bases left in between. The CDR3 nucleotides are TGTGCCAGCAGCTTGGAGACCGGGGAGCTGTTTTTT. Residues: CASSLETGELFF.

This rearrangement joins TRBV13 to TRBJ1-6, with 7 bases aligning to TRBD1. This CDR3 is 13 amino acids long. Germline loops: CDR1 PRHDT, CDR2 FYEKMQ (reference sequence). The V and J ends lost 5 bases and 7 bases, in that order; junction bases with no gene match: 2. This CDR3 is CASSRDRNSPLHF. In DNA, the CDR3 is TGTGCCAGCAGCCGGGACAGAAATTCACCCCTCCACTTT.

This clone was counted between two and nine times. J is TRBJ2-7 and V is TRBV5-6; D call uncertain. The V end lost 3 bases, the J end lost 4 bases, and 17 bases lay between the germline ends. CDR3 length: 15 amino acids. The V gene's germline CDR1 is SGHDT and CDR2 YYEEEE. The CDR3 DNA reads TGTGCCAGCAGCTCTGGATGGGTGGGCAGTTACGAGCAGTACTTC. It codes for CASSSGWVGSYEQYF.

The chain uses TRBV28 and TRBJ2-7, with 7 bases that match TRBD1. Germline V gene lookup returns CDR1 MDHEN and CDR2 SYDVKM. The trim removed 5 bases at V and 0 bases at J, leaving 4 bases unmatched. The CDR3 length is 14 residues. The CDR3, as DNA: TGTGCCAGCAGTCCGACAGGGAGCTCCTACGAGCAGTACTTC. This sequence encodes CASSPTGSSYEQYF.

The V and J genes are TRBV6-5 and TRBJ2-7; weak D call: TRBD1 (6 bases). V gave up 5 bases and J gave up 5 bases, with 19 bases separating them. There are 15 residues in the CDR3. The germline CDR1 and CDR2 sequences are MNHEY and SVGAGI. CDR3 nucleotide sequence: TGTGCCAGCAGTAACACTAGGTCATACAGGGACGAGCAGTACTTC. This sequence encodes CASSNTRSYRDEQYF.

The rearrangement links TRBV27 to TRBJ2-7; 9 bases are a match to TRBD1. The junction had 4 bases not matched to a gene; V was cut back by 3 bases and J by 4 bases. The CDR3 is made up of 14 amino acids. Germline-derived CDR1 and CDR2 are MNHEY and SMNVEV (reference sequence). The CDR3 nucleotides read TGTGCCAGCAGTTTCGACAGGGGGTTATACGAGCAGTACTTC. Encoded protein: CASSFDRGLYEQYF.

J is TRBJ2-2 and V is TRBV5-4; 10 positions agree with TRBD2. This CDR3 spans 15 amino acids. Unmatched junction bases numbered 5, after V lost 2 bases and J lost 7 bases. Germline CDR1 SGHNT, CDR2 YYREEE (reference sequence). The CDR3 DNA reads TGTGCCAGCAGCTTCGGGCTAGCGGGAGTCGGGGAGCTGTTTTTT. This encodes CASSFGLAGVGELFF.

The V and J genes are TRBV27 and TRBJ2-7, with D perhaps TRBD1 (6 bases). There are 14 residues in the CDR3. Looked up from germline, CDR1 is MNHEY and CDR2 is SMNVEV (reference sequence). Trimming took off 8 bases at V and 4 bases at J, with 18 bases between the two ends. Here the CDR3 reads CASSVRGPYYEQYF. In nucleotides, the CDR3 is TGTGCCAGCTCTGTCAGGGGCCCCTATTACGAGCAGTACTTC.

This clone is a singleton in its sample. V usage is TRBV5-1 and J usage is TRBJ2-1; 11 nucleotides match TRBD2. The CDR3 is made up of 19 amino acids. V was clipped by 4 bases and J by 2 bases; unmatched bases: 14. Germline assignment: CDR1 SGHRS and CDR2 YFSETQ. The DNA of the CDR3 is TGCGCCAGCAGCCTAGGGACCTCCGCTAGCGGGAGGACCTACAATGAGCAGTTCTTC. Encoded protein: CASSLGTSASGRTYNEQFF.

V is TRBV5-6 and J is TRBJ1-4, with 7 positions matching TRBD1. The J segment lost 3 bases and the V segment lost 3 bases, leaving 8 bases of the junction unmatched. This CDR3 has 16 amino acids. Germline assignment: CDR1 SGHDT and CDR2 YYEEEE. CDR3 nucleotide sequence: TGTGCCAGCAGCTCTATGACAGGGACGGCTAATGAAAAACTGTTTTTT. Its translation is CASSSMTGTANEKLFF.

This sequence joins TRBV28 and TRBJ1-5, with TRBD1 matching over 10 bases. CDR1 is MDHEN and CDR2 is SYDVKM in the germline V gene. CDR3 length: 14 amino acids. The V and J ends lost 6 bases and 7 bases, in that order; junction bases with no gene match: 6. Written as DNA, the CDR3 is TGTGCCAGCAGCCAGGACAGGGGGGACCAGCCCCAGCATTTT. The encoded protein is CASSQDRGDQPQHF.

The chain is built from TRBV28 and TRBJ1-6; D not certain. CDR3 length equals 15 residues. CDR1 is MDHEN and CDR2 is SYDVKM in the germline V gene. V was trimmed by 2 bases and J by 2 bases, leaving 7 bases between them. CDR3 nucleotides: TGTGCCAGCAGTTTAGGGCAGACCTATAATTCACCCCTCCACTTT. Its protein product is CASSLGQTYNSPLHF.

The chain uses TRBV11-2 and TRBJ1-4; D call uncertain. Per germline, CDR1 SGHAT and CDR2 FQNNGV. CDR3 size: 13 residues. The V and J ends lost 3 bases and 7 bases respectively, with 9 bases between them. CDR3 loop: CASSFSGSEKLFF. In DNA, the CDR3 is TGTGCCAGCAGCTTTAGCGGGTCTGAAAAACTGTTTTTT.

The chain has TRBV28 and TRBJ2-7; TRBD1 matches at 10 bases. This CDR3 comprises 16 residues. The germline gives CDR1 MDHEN, CDR2 SYDVKM. J lost 5 bases, V lost 5 bases, and 12 bases had no gene match. CDR3 region: CASSLYTGTGDDEQYF. DNA of the CDR3: TGTGCCAGCAGTCTCTATACCGGGACAGGGGATGACGAGCAGTACTTC.

The chain recombines TRBV24-1 with TRBJ2-3; 7 bases agree with TRBD2. In germline, CDR1 is KGHDR, CDR2 SFDVKD. CDR3 size: 16 residues. J lost 1 base, V lost 0 bases, and 3 bases had no gene match. CDR3: CATSDLWGLCTDTQYF. The CDR3 DNA reads TGTGCCACCAGTGATTTGTGGGGACTATGCACAGATACGCAGTATTTT.

J is TRBJ2-4 and V is TRBV20-1, with D hard to call. Trimming stripped 3 bases from V and 6 bases from J, with 18 bases between. CDR3 length: 15 amino acids. Germline values: CDR1 DFQATT, CDR2 SNEGSKA (reference sequence). CDR3 DNA: TGCAGTGCTAGTATTGCCCGGGTACAAGCAAACATTCAGTACTTC. It codes for CSASIARVQANIQYF.

The chain links TRBV6-2 or TRBV6-3 to TRBJ2-1, with 7 bases that match TRBD2. After removal of 2 bases from V and 5 bases from J, the junction contained 9 bases not matched to a gene. The CDR3 length is 16 residues. The V gene's germline CDR1 is MNHEY and CDR2 SVGEGT. CDR3: CASSYQWLAVNNEQFF. CDR3 nucleotides: TGTGCCAGCAGTTACCAGTGGCTAGCGGTGAACAATGAGCAGTTCTTC.

This clone was seen a few times. This chain links TRBV28 with TRBJ1-6; no firm D call. This CDR3 comprises 15 residues. Germline V gene sequence: CDR1 MDHEN, CDR2 SYDVKM. Trimming removed 3 bases from V and 6 bases from J, with 12 bases in between. The CDR3 region is CASSFQSIPNSPLHF. The CDR3 coding sequence is TGTGCCAGCAGTTTCCAATCAATTCCTAATTCACCCCTCCACTTT. The full variable domain, with the rest looked up from reference TRBV28 and TRBJ1-6, is DVKVTQSSRYLVKRTGEKVFLECVQDMDHENMFWYRQDPGLGLRLIYFSYDVKMKEKGDIPEGYSVSREKKERFSLILESASTNQTSMYLCASSFQSIPNSPLHFGNGTRLTVT.

This chain links TRBV28 with TRBJ1-5; TRBD1 aligns across 8 bases. The length of the CDR3 is 17 residues. The junction had 12 bases not matched to a gene; V was cut back by 7 bases and J by 1 base. Germline assignment: CDR1 MDHEN and CDR2 SYDVKM. CDR3 in DNA: TGTGCCAGCAAGATCCCCGGGACAGGTTTGAGCAATCAGCCCCAGCATTTT. Its protein product is CASKIPGTGLSNQPQHF.

The J gene is TRBJ2-2, the V gene TRBV7-6, with TRBD1 identical over 7 bases. V dropped 1 base and J dropped 1; count of bases not matched to a gene: 3. The CDR3 has 16 amino acids. The V gene's germline CDR1 is SGHVS and CDR2 FNYEAQ. CDR3 loop: CASSLVPGGNTGELFF. The CDR3 nucleotides are TGTGCCAGCAGCTTAGTTCCAGGGGGGAACACCGGGGAGCTGTTTTTT.